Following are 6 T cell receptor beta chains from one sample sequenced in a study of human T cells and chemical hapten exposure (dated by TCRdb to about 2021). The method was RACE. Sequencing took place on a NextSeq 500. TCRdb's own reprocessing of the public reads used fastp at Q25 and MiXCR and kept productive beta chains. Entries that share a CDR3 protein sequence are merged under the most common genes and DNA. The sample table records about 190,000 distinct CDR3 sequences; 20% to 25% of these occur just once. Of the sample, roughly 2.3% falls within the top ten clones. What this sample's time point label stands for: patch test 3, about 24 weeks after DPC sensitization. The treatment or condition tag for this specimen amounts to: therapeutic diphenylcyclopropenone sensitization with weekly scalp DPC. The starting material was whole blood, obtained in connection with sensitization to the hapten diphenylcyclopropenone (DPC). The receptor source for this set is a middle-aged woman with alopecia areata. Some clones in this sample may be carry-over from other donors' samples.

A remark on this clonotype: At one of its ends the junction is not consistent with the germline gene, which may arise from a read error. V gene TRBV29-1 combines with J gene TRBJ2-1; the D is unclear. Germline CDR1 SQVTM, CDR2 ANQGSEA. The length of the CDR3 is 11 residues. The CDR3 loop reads CSVLRWNEQIF. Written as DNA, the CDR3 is TGCAGCGTTCTCCGGTGGAATGAGCAGATCTTC.

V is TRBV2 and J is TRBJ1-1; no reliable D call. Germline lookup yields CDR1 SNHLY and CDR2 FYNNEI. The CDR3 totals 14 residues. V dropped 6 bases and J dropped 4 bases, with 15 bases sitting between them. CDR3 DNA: TGTGCCAGCAGGGCAGCTACCGGGAGCACTGAAGCTTTCTTT. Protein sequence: CASRAATGSTEAFF.

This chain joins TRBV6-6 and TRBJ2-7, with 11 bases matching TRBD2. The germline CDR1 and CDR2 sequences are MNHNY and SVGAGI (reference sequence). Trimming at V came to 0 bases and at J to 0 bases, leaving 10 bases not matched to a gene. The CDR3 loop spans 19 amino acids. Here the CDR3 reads CASSYSTSGSRFSSYEQYF. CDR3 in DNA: TGTGCCAGCAGTTACTCAACTAGCGGGAGTCGGTTCAGCTCCTACGAGCAGTACTTC.

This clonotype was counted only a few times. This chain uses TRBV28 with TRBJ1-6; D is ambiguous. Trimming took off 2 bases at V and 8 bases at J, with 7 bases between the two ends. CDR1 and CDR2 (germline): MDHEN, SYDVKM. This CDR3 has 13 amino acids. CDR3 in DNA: TGTGCCAGCAGTTTACCCCCGGATTCACCCCTCCACTTT. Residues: CASSLPPDSPLHF.

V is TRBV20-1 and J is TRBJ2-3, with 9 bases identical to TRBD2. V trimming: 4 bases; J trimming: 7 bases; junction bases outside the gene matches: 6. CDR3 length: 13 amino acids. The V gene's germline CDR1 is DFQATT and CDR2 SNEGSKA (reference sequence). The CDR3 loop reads CSATLAGTHTQYF. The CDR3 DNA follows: TGCAGTGCTACGCTAGCGGGAACCCATACGCAGTATTTT.

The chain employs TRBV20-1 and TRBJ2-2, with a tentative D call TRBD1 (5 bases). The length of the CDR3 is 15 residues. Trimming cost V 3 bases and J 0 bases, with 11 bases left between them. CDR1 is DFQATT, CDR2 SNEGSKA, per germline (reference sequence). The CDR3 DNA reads TGCAGTGCTAGCTTAGGGGTCCCGAACACCGGGGAGCTGTTTTTT. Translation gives CSASLGVPNTGELFF.